This T cell receptor beta chain came from a study of blood T cell repertoires in COVID-19. The length of the CDR3 is 15 residues. Trimming removed 3 bases from V and 4 bases from J; junction bases left unmatched: 6. CDR1 and CDR2 (germline): LNHDA, SQIVND (reference sequence). The protocol was immunoSEQ multiplex PCR, while the TCRdb copy is restricted to in-frame clones and leaves out a portion. Of over 90,000 clones in the sample, approximately 92% were seen once. The TCR was taken from a man aged 18 to 30 with acute or convalescent COVID-19. The chain recombines TRBV19 with TRBJ1-1; 9 bases are a match to TRBD1. Sequenced sample: peripheral blood. The CDR3 reads CASSIGTGLGTEAFF. The CDR3 coding sequence is TGTGCCAGTAGTATTGGGACAGGGTTGGGCACTGAAGCTTTCTTT.